These 13 T cell receptor beta chains share one sample of origin, sequenced in a study of cytomegalovirus exposure and HLA in healthy donors. The table came from immunoSEQ multiplex PCR; TCRdb's copy has only in-frame clones and leaves some out. In the table there are about 150,000 clones, 85% to 95% of which are singletons. The sequencing sample was made of PBMCs. Every receptor here comes from a man aged 18 to 30 in good health and CMV-seropositive.

The chain recombines TRBV6-5 with TRBJ1-6; a weak D match, TRBD1 (5 bases). The V gene lost 2 bases and the J gene lost 7 bases, with 9 bases spanning the gap. This CDR3 contains 14 residues. Germline V gives CDR1 MNHEY, CDR2 SVGAGI. The CDR3 sequence: CASSYRGENSPLHF. The DNA of the CDR3 is TGTGCCAGCAGTTACAGGGGTGAGAATTCACCCCTCCACTTT.

The chain recombines TRBV5-1 with TRBJ2-7; perhaps TRBD2 as D (5 bases). Germline V lookup: CDR1 SGHRS, CDR2 YFSETQ. Trimming cost V 0 bases and J 3 bases, with 10 bases left between them. The CDR3 spans 14 residues. The CDR3 nucleotides are TGCGCCAGCAGCTTGGCGGGAACCTACTACGAGCAGTACTTC. This codes for CASSLAGTYYEQYF.

V gene TRBV6-5 combines with J gene TRBJ1-2; a possible D gene is TRBD1 (5 bases). The CDR3 runs 15 residues. Germline values: CDR1 MNHEY, CDR2 SVGAGI. V dropped 6 bases and J dropped 5 bases, with 19 bases sitting between them. The CDR3 region has the DNA TGTGCCAGCAGACGAGGACATATCGGGGGGTATGGCTACACCTTC. It yields the protein CASRRGHIGGYGYTF.

The chain recombines TRBV25-1 with TRBJ1-1, with D perhaps matching TRBD1 (6 bases). V was clipped by 0 bases and J by 7 bases, with 21 bases between them. Germline values: CDR1 MGHDK, CDR2 SYGVNS. The CDR3 length is 17 residues. The CDR3 is CASSEYFIEQGADEAFF. The CDR3 bases are TGTGCCAGCAGTGAATATTTCATTGAACAGGGCGCTGATGAAGCTTTCTTT.

This chain joins TRBV13 and TRBJ2-2; a weak D match, TRBD1 (5 bases). The germline V gene has CDR1 PRHDT and CDR2 FYEKMQ (reference sequence). This CDR3 is 16 amino acids long. Trimming removed 0 bases at V and 8 bases at J, with 16 bases between. The CDR3 spells CASSLGRQGMAGELFF. The CDR3 region has the DNA TGTGCCAGCAGCTTAGGCCGTCAGGGCATGGCTGGGGAGCTGTTTTTT.

The rearrangement joins TRBV2 to TRBJ2-7; 11 bases match TRBD2. The V segment lost 6 bases and the J segment 5 bases; nucleotides outside the gene matches: 3. CDR1 and CDR2 (germline): SNHLY, FYNNEI. The CDR3 has 13 amino acids. The DNA for the CDR3 is TGTGCCAGCAGGGTAGCGGGAGGGCACGAGCAGTACTTC. This codes for CASRVAGGHEQYF.

Written as DNA, the CDR3 is TGTGCCTGGAGTCCCAGATTTGGGGAGCTGTTTTTT. Protein sequence: CAWSPRFGELFF. J is TRBJ2-2 and V is TRBV30; D is undetermined. This CDR3 is built from 12 residues. The V end was cut by 2 bases, the J end by 8 bases, with 9 bases between. Germline CDR1 is GTSNPN and CDR2 is SVGIG (reference sequence).

The chain combines TRBV27 with TRBJ2-3, with a tentative D call TRBD2 (6 bases). Trimming left V 3 bases short and J 5 bases short, with 15 bases between. CDR3 length: 15 residues. Germline-derived CDR1 and CDR2 are MNHEY and SMNVEV (reference sequence). The CDR3 DNA sequence: TGTGCCAGCAGTTTGTCGCCAGCGGGTGGAGATACGCAGTATTTT. Amino acid sequence: CASSLSPAGGDTQYF.

The chain links TRBV28 to TRBJ2-7, with 9 positions matching TRBD1. The CDR3 is 14 residues long. Germline loops: CDR1 MDHEN, CDR2 SYDVKM. Losses at the gene ends were 6 bases for V and 1 base for J; bases not matched to a gene: 4. The CDR3 sequence: CASRPGTGSYEQYF. The DNA for the CDR3 is TGTGCCAGCAGGCCCGGGACAGGGTCCTACGAGCAGTACTTC.

The V gene is TRBV30, the J gene TRBJ2-3, with a tentative D call TRBD1 (5 bases). The V end lost 0 bases, the J end lost 3 bases, and 13 bases lay between the germline ends. Looked up from germline, CDR1 is GTSNPN and CDR2 is SVGIG (reference sequence). The CDR3 sequence is 15 residues long. The CDR3 DNA reads as TGTGCCTGGAGTGTAGCAGGGCTAACAACAGATACGCAGTATTTT. Protein sequence: CAWSVAGLTTDTQYF.

The chain carries TRBV27 and TRBJ1-4; D may be TRBD1 (5 bases). Germline loops: CDR1 MNHEY, CDR2 SMNVEV (reference sequence). The germline V and J ends were trimmed by 4 bases and 4 bases, with 13 bases remaining between them. The CDR3 runs to 15 residues. In nucleotides, the CDR3 is TGTGCCAGCAGTTACAGGCTGAATCTTAATGAAAAACTGTTTTTT. Encoded protein: CASSYRLNLNEKLFF. Full variable domain (missing parts from reference TRBV27 and TRBJ1-4): EAQVTQNPRYLITVTGKKLTVTCSQNMNHEYMSWYRQDPGLGLRQIYYSMNVEVTDKGDVPEGYKVSRKEKRNFPLILESPSPNQTSLYFCASSYRLNLNEKLFFGSGTQLSVL.

The chain recombines TRBV2 with TRBJ2-3; TRBD1 might be the D (6 bases). Trimming removed 4 bases at V and 0 bases at J, with 11 bases between. Looked up from germline, CDR1 is SNHLY and CDR2 is FYNNEI. This CDR3 is 15 amino acids long. The CDR3 coding sequence is TGTGCCAGCAGTGGGAGGACAGCAAGCACAGATACGCAGTATTTT. It codes for CASSGRTASTDTQYF.

J is TRBJ2-1 and V is TRBV7-8; tentatively, D is TRBD2 (5 bases). In germline, CDR1 is SGHVS, CDR2 FQNEAQ. The V end was cut by 2 bases, the J end by 4 bases, with 6 bases between. CDR3 size: 13 residues. CDR3 region: CASSLREYNEQFF. The CDR3 DNA reads as TGTGCCAGCAGCTTACGGGAATACAATGAGCAGTTCTTC.